This is a list of T cell receptor beta chains from one sample in a study of shared clonotypes between healthy human individuals. This table comes from immunoSEQ multiplex PCR, and its TCRdb copy is limited to in-frame clones, with some not included. Of 550,000 to 650,000 clones listed, 96% are singletons. Source material: naive CD8+ T cells sorted from blood. Receptor source: a woman in her 30s in good health. Both conserved end residues are part of each CDR3. A D gene is named only where the DNA matches it firmly. Only some rows state a clone size, as once, few, many or a class for expanded clones.

v_call	d_call	clone_size	j_call	cdr3_aa	cdr3_nt
TRBV29-1	TRBD2	-	TRBJ2-3	CSVAGSLAGGFDTQYF	TGCAGCGTTGCAGGGAGTCTAGCGGGAGGATTTGATACGCAGTATTTT
TRBV6-6	TRBD2	once	TRBJ2-3	CASSNLAGESDTQYF	TGTGCCAGCAGTAATCTAGCGGGAGAATCAGATACGCAGTATTTT
TRBV25-1	-	-	TRBJ2-7	CASSGGRGPNPYEQYF	TGTGCCAGCAGCGGGGGGCGGGGCCCGAACCCCTACGAGCAGTACTTC
TRBV6-5	-	-	TRBJ1-3	CASSYPTGQRNTIYF	TGTGCCAGCAGTTACCCGACCGGGCAGCGAAACACCATATATTTT
TRBV7-9	-	-	TRBJ2-1	CASSLSPGDEQFF	TGTGCCAGCAGCCTCAGTCCAGGGGATGAGCAGTTCTTC
TRBV2	-	-	TRBJ2-1	CASSAGPPAYNEQFF	TGTGCCAGCAGTGCGGGTCCTCCTGCCTACAATGAGCAGTTCTTC
TRBV6-5	TRBD1	-	TRBJ1-2	CASSLGTVDGYTF	TGTGCCAGCAGCCTAGGGACAGTGGATGGCTACACCTTC
TRBV19	-	-	TRBJ1-4	CASSIGGPYNEKLFF	TGTGCCAGTAGTATTGGAGGGCCTTACAATGAAAAACTGTTTTTT
TRBV2	-	-	TRBJ2-2	CASSGTFNTGELFF	TGTGCCAGCAGCGGGACATTCAACACCGGGGAGCTGTTTTTT
TRBV5-4	-	-	TRBJ2-3	CASSLERDLLTDTQYF	TGTGCCAGCAGCTTGGAAAGGGACTTACTCACAGATACGCAGTATTTT
TRBV6-5	TRBD2	-	TRBJ2-7	CASSYDTSGTYEQYF	TGTGCCAGCAGTTACGACACTAGCGGGACCTACGAGCAGTACTTC
TRBV7-9	-	-	TRBJ2-1	CASSFSGRNEQFF	TGTGCCAGCAGCTTCTCCGGGAGAAATGAGCAGTTCTTC
TRBV28	-	-	TRBJ1-3	CASSGVISGNTIYF	TGTGCCAGCTCCGGGGTAATCTCTGGAAACACCATATATTTT
TRBV19	TRBD2	-	TRBJ2-3	CASKGGRGGTDTQYF	TGTGCCAGTAAGGGCGGGAGAGGAGGCACAGATACGCAGTATTTT
TRBV29-1	-	-	TRBJ2-1	CSVTLSVLNEQFF	TGCAGCGTGACGTTATCGGTTCTCAATGAGCAGTTCTTC
TRBV6-1	-	-	TRBJ1-1	CAGGLGMNTEAFF	TGTGCCGGGGGTCTCGGAATGAACACTGAAGCTTTCTTT
TRBV2	-	-	TRBJ2-7	CASYRDSYEQYF	TGTGCCAGTTACAGGGACTCCTACGAGCAGTACTTC
TRBV10-2	-	-	TRBJ2-1	CASSEPEVSYNEQFF	TGCGCCAGCAGTGAACCGGAAGTCTCCTACAATGAGCAGTTCTTC